This T cell receptor (beta chain) emerged from a study of T-cell memory formation after mild COVID-19. As for the study in general: Among the donors, TCR clusters were largely specific to each donor. Study-level points and caveats: The study found contracting CD4+ clones mainly in CM and EM and contracting CD8+ clones in EMRA. Clones shrinking between day 15 and 85 showed a balanced CD4/CD8 split, and those that grew later tilted toward CD4+.

TCRdb reanalysed the 5' RACE reads using MiXCR and keeps one entry per CDR3 protein. Here the sample spans about 260,000 distinct CDR3 sequences, roughly 8% being singletons. The V gene's germline CDR1 is MNHEY and CDR2 SMNVEV (reference sequence). The CDR3 consists of 14 residues. V was trimmed by 5 bases and J by 2 bases, leaving 11 bases between them. This clonotype was detected ten times or more. Its antigen is as yet unknown. The chain employs TRBV27 and TRBJ2-3; D perhaps matches TRBD1 (6 bases). Material: PBMCs or a T cell subset sorted from them (not recorded which). The TCR was taken from a man younger than 35 who had mild COVID-19 (a few samples of this study predate the infection). Cell type and time point are not known. In DNA form, the CDR3 reads TGTGCCAGCAGTCCCGGACAGTTCACAGATACGCAGTATTTT. Amino acids: CASSPGQFTDTQYF.